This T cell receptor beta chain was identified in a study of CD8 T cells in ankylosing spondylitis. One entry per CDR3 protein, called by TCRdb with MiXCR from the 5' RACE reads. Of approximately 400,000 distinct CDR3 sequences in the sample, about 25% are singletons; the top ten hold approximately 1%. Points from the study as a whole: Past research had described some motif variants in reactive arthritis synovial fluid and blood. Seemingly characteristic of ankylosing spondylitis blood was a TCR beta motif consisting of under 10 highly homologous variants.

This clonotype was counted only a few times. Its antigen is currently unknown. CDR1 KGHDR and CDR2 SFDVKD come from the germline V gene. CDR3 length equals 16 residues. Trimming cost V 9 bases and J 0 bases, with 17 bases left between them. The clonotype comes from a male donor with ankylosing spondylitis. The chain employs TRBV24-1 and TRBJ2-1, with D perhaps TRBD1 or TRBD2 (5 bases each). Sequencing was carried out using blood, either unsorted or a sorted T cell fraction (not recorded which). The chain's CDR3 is CATALKGPSSYNEQFF. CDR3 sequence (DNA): TGTGCCACCGCTTTGAAGGGACCTAGCTCCTACAATGAGCAGTTCTTC.